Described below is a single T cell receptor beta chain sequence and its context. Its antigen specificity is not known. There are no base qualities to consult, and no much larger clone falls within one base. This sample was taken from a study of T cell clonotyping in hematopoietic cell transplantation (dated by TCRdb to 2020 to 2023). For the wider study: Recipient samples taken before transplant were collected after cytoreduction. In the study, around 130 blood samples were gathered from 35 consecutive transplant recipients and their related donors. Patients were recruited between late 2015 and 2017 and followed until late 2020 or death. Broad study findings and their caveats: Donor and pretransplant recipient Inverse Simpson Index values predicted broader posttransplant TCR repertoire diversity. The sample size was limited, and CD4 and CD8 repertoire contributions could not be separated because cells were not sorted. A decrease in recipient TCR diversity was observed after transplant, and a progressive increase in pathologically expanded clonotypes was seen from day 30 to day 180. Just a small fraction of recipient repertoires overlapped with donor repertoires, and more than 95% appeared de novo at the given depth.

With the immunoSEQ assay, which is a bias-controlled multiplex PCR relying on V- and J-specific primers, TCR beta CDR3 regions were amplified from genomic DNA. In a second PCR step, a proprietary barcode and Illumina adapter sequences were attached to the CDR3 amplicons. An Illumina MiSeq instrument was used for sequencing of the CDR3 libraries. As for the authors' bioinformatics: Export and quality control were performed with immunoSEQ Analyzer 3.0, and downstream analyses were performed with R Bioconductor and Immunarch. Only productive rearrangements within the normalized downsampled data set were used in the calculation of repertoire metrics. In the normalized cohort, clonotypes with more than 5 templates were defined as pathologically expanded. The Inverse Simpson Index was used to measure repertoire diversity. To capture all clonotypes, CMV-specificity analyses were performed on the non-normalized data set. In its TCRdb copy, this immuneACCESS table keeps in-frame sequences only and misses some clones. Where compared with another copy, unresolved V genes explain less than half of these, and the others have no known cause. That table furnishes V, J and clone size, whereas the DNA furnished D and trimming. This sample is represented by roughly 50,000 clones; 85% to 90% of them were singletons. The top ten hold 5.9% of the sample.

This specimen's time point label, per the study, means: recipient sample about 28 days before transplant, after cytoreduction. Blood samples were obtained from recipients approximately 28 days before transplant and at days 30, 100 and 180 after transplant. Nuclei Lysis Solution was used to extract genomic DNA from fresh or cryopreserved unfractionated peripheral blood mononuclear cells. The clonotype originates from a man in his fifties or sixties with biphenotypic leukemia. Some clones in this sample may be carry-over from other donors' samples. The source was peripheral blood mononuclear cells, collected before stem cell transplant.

The nucleotide sequence reads TGCGCCAGCAGCCAAGGTTACGGGGTAGGCTACGAGCAGTACTTC. Translation gives CASSQGYGVGYEQYF. The rearrangement joined TRBV4-1 to TRBJ2-7, with a weak D call of TRBD2 (5 bases match). V and J lose 1 base and 3 bases, and a span of 13 bases separates them. Counted from cysteine to phenylalanine, this CDR3 has 15 amino acids. The read is trimmed to its CDR3 DNA, 45 bases read in frame from base 1. The germline V gene specifies MGHRA as CDR1 and YSYEKL as CDR2.